This T cell receptor (beta chain) was recovered during a study of radiation and T cells in renal cell carcinoma. Study-wide results and limits: Baseline intratumoral clonotype presence is unknown without pretreatment biopsies. From baseline, blood top tumor clonotypes peaked at 2 weeks post-radiation.

About this clone itself: Its antigen is still unknown.

Time point described: blood 4 weeks post-SBRT, at nephrectomy. Documented treatment: 15 Gy SBRT to primary tumor, nephrectomy 4 weeks later. Nephrectomy followed 15 Gy stereotactic body radiation by 4 weeks. This renal cell carcinoma was of the clear cell type. The CDR3 spans 12 residues. The germline V and J ends were trimmed by 3 bases and 6 bases, with 6 bases remaining between them. Germline CDR1 is PRHDT and CDR2 is FYEKMQ (reference sequence). Produced via immunoSEQ multiplex PCR; TCRdb's table is partial and in-frame only. The sample yields approximately 80,000 clones, roughly nine tenths seen once.

The chain links TRBV13 to TRBJ1-5; unclear D gene. This receptor was obtained from a woman in her 70s with renal cell carcinoma. The specimen comprised blood, sampled from a patient whose treatment included radiotherapy and nephrectomy. The CDR3 region has the DNA TGTGCCAGCAGCTTTGGGGTTCAGCCCCAGCATTTT. Protein product: CASSFGVQPQHF. Together with reference TRBV13 and TRBJ1-5, the CDR3 gives the full variable domain: AAGVIQSPRHLIKEKRETATLKCYPIPRHDTVYWYQQGPGQDPQFLISFYEKMQSDKGSIPDRFSAQQFSDYHSELNMSSLELGDSALYFCASSFGVQPQHFGDGTRLSIL.